The 26 T cell receptor beta chains reported below all come from one sample, sequenced in a study of graft-versus-host responses after intestinal transplantation (TCRdb year 2021). The library was generated by the immunoSEQ multiplex PCR assay. Not all clones reach the TCRdb copy of this immuneACCESS table, which keeps in-frame sequences only. Checked studies attribute under half of the gap to unresolved V genes and leave the rest unexplained. Present in this sample are about 120,000 clones, approximately 90% of which were seen just once. Of the sample, roughly 0.23% falls within the top ten clones. These receptors have no known antigen. The time point label, as the study defines it: cells obtained before transplantation from donor or recipient. The material was unstimulated CD4+ T cells sorted from spleen or lymph node cells, obtained before transplant. The source is a human donor who was the organ donor for an intestinal transplant.

In its sample, this clone was seen once. The chain carries TRBV6-1 and TRBJ1-2; no clear D. CDR3 length: 13 residues. The V and J ends lost 6 bases and 4 bases respectively, with 12 bases between them. Germline V CDR1 and CDR2: MNHNS, SASEGT. DNA for the CDR3: TGTGCCAGCAGCCCGCAGGATCGCTATGGCTACACCTTC. It translates to CASSPQDRYGYTF.

The genes are TRBV6-1 and TRBJ2-1; D remains unclear. Germline values: CDR1 MNHNS, CDR2 SASEGT. V lost 5 bases and J lost 7, with 9 bases in between. This CDR3 contains 12 residues. The CDR3 coding sequence is TGTGCCAGCAGTTCCGACGGGAATGAGCAGTTCTTC. This codes for CASSSDGNEQFF.

The chain has TRBV4-2 and TRBJ2-1, with D perhaps matching TRBD1 or TRBD2 (5 bases each). Per germline, CDR1 LGHNA and CDR2 YNFKEQ. Trimming removed 2 bases at V and 6 bases at J, with 17 bases between. The CDR3 totals 16 residues. The CDR3 reads CASSQFPGTPTNEQFF. The CDR3 DNA reads as TGTGCCAGCAGCCAATTCCCCGGGACCCCTACCAATGAGCAGTTCTTC.

The genes are TRBV15 and TRBJ2-1; TRBD2 matches at 10 bases. Germline assignment: CDR1 LNHNV and CDR2 YYDKDF (reference sequence). The CDR3 is made up of 19 amino acids. V gave up 1 base and J gave up 6 bases; unmatched junction bases: 15. The CDR3 region is CATSRGESRASGRPNEQFF. DNA of the CDR3: TGTGCCACCAGCAGAGGAGAGTCGCGGGCTAGCGGGAGACCCAATGAGCAGTTCTTC.

Here the CDR3 DNA reads TGTGCCAGCAGCCCCCCTCGGGGACTAGCGATACCCGGGGAGCTGTTTTTT. It codes for CASSPPRGLAIPGELFF. This sequence joins TRBV5-5 and TRBJ2-2; TRBD2 aligns across 10 bases. This CDR3 has 17 amino acids. Germline loops: CDR1 SGHKS, CDR2 YYEKEE (reference sequence). J gave up 6 bases and V 4 bases, and 12 bases lay outside the gene matches. Filled out from reference TRBV5-5 and TRBJ2-2, the complete variable domain reads DAGVTQSPTHLIKTRGQQVTLRCSPISGHKSVSWYQQVLGQGPQFIFQYYEKEERGRGNFPDRFSARQFPNYSSELNVNALLLGDSALYLCASSPPRGLAIPGELFFGEGSRLTVL.

The chain carries TRBV4-1 and TRBJ2-3; 7 bases align to TRBD2. V was pared by 4 bases and J by 0 bases, with 7 bases of the junction left unmatched. The germline CDR1 and CDR2 sequences are MGHRA and YSYEKL. The CDR3 covers 16 residues. The CDR3 loop reads CASSPGTIPSTDTQYF. The CDR3, as DNA: TGCGCCAGCAGCCCCGGGACTATACCTAGCACAGATACGCAGTATTTT.

J is TRBJ2-7 and V is TRBV10-2, with TRBD2 as a possible D gene (6 bases). Germline loops: CDR1 WSHSY, CDR2 SAAADI. The CDR3 length is 16 residues. Trimming pared 1 base from V and 5 bases from J, leaving 18 bases between. This chain's CDR3 is CASSEYGLPKRNEQYF. CDR3 DNA sequence: TGCGCCAGCAGTGAGTATGGACTACCTAAGAGGAACGAGCAGTACTTC.

V gene TRBV4-1 combines with J gene TRBJ1-5; a possible D gene is TRBD1 (5 bases). Trimming removed 8 bases at V and 1 base at J, with 15 bases between. The CDR3 extends over 15 amino acids. Germline values: CDR1 MGHRA, CDR2 YSYEKL. The CDR3 spells CASRPGLSSNQPQHF. CDR3 DNA sequence: TGCGCCAGCCGCCCGGGACTTTCGAGCAATCAGCCCCAGCATTTT.

The J gene is TRBJ2-1, the V gene TRBV19; a weak D match, TRBD2 (6 bases). The CDR3 runs 15 residues. V shed 3 bases and J shed 4 bases, with 13 bases lying between them. CDR1 and CDR2 from the germline V gene are LNHDA and SQIVND (reference sequence). The CDR3 DNA follows: TGTGCCAGTAGTATGGGAGCTAGCGCGTACAATGAGCAGTTCTTC. Amino acid sequence: CASSMGASAYNEQFF.

The CDR3 sequence is CASQRTGGSEQYF. Written as DNA, the CDR3 is TGTGCCAGCCAACGGACAGGGGGCTCCGAGCAGTACTTC. V and J are TRBV6-5 and TRBJ2-7; 11 bases are a match to TRBD1. V was clipped by 8 bases and J by 6 bases; unmatched bases: 6. Per germline, CDR1 MNHEY and CDR2 SVGAGI. This CDR3 contains 13 residues.

This rearrangement joins TRBV6-5 to TRBJ1-1; D remains ambiguous. Trimming took off 6 bases at V and 3 bases at J, with 14 bases between the two ends. The CDR3 is 14 amino acids. CDR1 is MNHEY, CDR2 SVGAGI, per germline. As DNA, the CDR3 is TGTGCCAGCAGCTCGCGGGGTCGGTACACTGAAGCTTTCTTT. It encodes CASSSRGRYTEAFF.

In nucleotides, the CDR3 is TGTGCCAGCAGTAGTGGGACGGCGCATTCCTACGAGCAGTACTTC. Translating it yields CASSSGTAHSYEQYF. The chain has TRBV25-1 and TRBJ2-7; D may correspond to TRBD1 or TRBD2 (5 bases each). V shed 5 bases and J shed 1 base, with 15 bases lying between them. The CDR3 loop spans 15 amino acids. Germline CDR1 reads MGHDK; CDR2 reads SYGVNS.

The gene calls are TRBV28 and TRBJ1-2; D remains unclear. This CDR3 has 14 residues. Germline V CDR1 and CDR2: MDHEN, SYDVKM. V gave up 4 bases and J gave up 1 base, with 10 bases separating them. In DNA, the CDR3 is TGTGCCAGCAGTTCTCCCGGGCTTAACTATGGCTACACCTTC. Encoded protein: CASSSPGLNYGYTF.

The chain is built from TRBV23-1 and TRBJ1-2, with D unresolved. TRBV23-1 is placed among ORFs of uncertain function. Trimming stripped 4 bases from V and 3 bases from J, with 9 bases between. The CDR3 runs to 13 residues. CDR3 bases: TGCGCCAGCAGTCTCCGGACGGACTATGGCTACACCTTC. This gives the protein CASSLRTDYGYTF.

This chain uses TRBV11-2 with TRBJ2-5; no definite D call. Germline CDR1 reads SGHAT; CDR2 reads FQNNGV. This CDR3 spans 13 amino acids. V was shortened by 4 bases and J by 0 bases, with 6 bases between the two germline ends. This CDR3 is CASSSVYQETQYF. CDR3 sequence (DNA): TGTGCCAGCAGCTCGGTTTACCAAGAGACCCAGTACTTC.

This clone came up a few times. The chain is built from TRBV4-3 and TRBJ2-7; D may be TRBD1 (6 bases). This CDR3 comprises 14 residues. CDR1 is LGHNA, CDR2 YSLEER, per germline. Trimming took off 8 bases at V and 7 bases at J, with 21 bases between the two ends. The chain's CDR3 is CASRNRVVWVEQYF. CDR3 DNA sequence: TGCGCCAGCCGGAACAGGGTTGTCTGGGTGGAGCAGTACTTC.

The V and J genes are TRBV7-2 and TRBJ1-2, with a tentative D call TRBD1 (6 bases). Per the germline V gene, CDR1 is SGHTA and CDR2 is FQGNSA. The V end lost 3 bases, the J end lost 8 bases, and 19 bases lay between the germline ends. This CDR3 comprises 15 residues. CDR3 coding DNA: TGTGCCAGCAGCTTTACACAGGGTGGTGGGGAAGGCTACACCTTC. This gives the protein CASSFTQGGGEGYTF.

The chain uses TRBV19 and TRBJ1-5, with D unclear. CDR1 is LNHDA and CDR2 is SQIVND in the germline V gene (reference sequence). The V end was cut by 9 bases, the J end by 0 bases, with 9 bases between. The CDR3 runs to 13 residues. DNA of the CDR3: TGTGCCAGCGCAGAACTTAGCAATCAGCCCCAGCATTTT. As protein: CASAELSNQPQHF.

J is TRBJ2-3 and V is TRBV6-6; possibly TRBD1 for D (5 bases). The CDR3 loop spans 13 amino acids. Trimming stripped 6 bases from V and 4 bases from J, with 11 bases between. The germline gives CDR1 MNHNY, CDR2 SVGAGI (reference sequence). The CDR3 region is CASSLGRADTQYF. CDR3 nucleotide sequence: TGTGCCAGCAGCCTCGGCAGGGCAGATACGCAGTATTTT.

The J gene is TRBJ2-5, the V gene TRBV28, with D perhaps matching TRBD2 (5 bases). This CDR3 is built from 15 residues. V was shortened by 5 bases and J by 5 bases, with 18 bases between the two germline ends. Germline-derived CDR1 and CDR2 are MDHEN and SYDVKM. The CDR3: CASSPQLGFGETQYF. CDR3 nucleotide sequence: TGTGCCAGCAGTCCGCAACTAGGATTTGGGGAGACCCAGTACTTC. The whole variable domain, remainder taken from reference TRBV28 and TRBJ2-5, is DVKVTQSSRYLVKRTGEKVFLECVQDMDHENMFWYRQDPGLGLRLIYFSYDVKMKEKGDIPEGYSVSREKKERFSLILESASTNQTSMYLCASSPQLGFGETQYFGPGTRLLVL.

The gene calls are TRBV2 and TRBJ2-7; 8 bases fit TRBD2. The germline V gene encodes CDR1 SNHLY and CDR2 FYNNEI. J gave up 2 bases and V 5 bases, and 5 bases lay outside the gene matches. This CDR3 is built from 14 residues. The CDR3 region is CASSPSGGPYEQYF. The CDR3 coding sequence is TGTGCCAGCAGTCCCAGCGGGGGACCCTACGAGCAGTACTTC.

The V call is TRBV5-1, the J call TRBJ2-1, with D possibly TRBD2 on 6 matching bases. The V end lost 5 bases, the J end lost 8 bases, and 20 bases lay between the germline ends. This CDR3 spans 15 amino acids. Germline V gene sequence: CDR1 SGHRS, CDR2 YFSETQ. The CDR3 DNA is TGCGCCAGCAGACTGGTGGCGGGAAGAGTCGATGAGCAGTTCTTC. It specifies CASRLVAGRVDEQFF. The whole variable domain, remainder taken from reference TRBV5-1 and TRBJ2-1, is KAGVTQTPRYLIKTRGQQVTLSCSPISGHRSVSWYQQTPGQGLQFLFEYFSETQRNKGNFPGRFSGRQFSNSRSEMNVSTLELGDSALYLCASRLVAGRVDEQFFGPGTRLTVL.

The chain carries TRBV7-2 and TRBJ2-1; D is possibly TRBD2 (5 bases). V was trimmed by 0 bases and J by 1 base, leaving 16 bases between them. Germline CDR1 reads SGHTA; CDR2 reads FQGNSA. This CDR3 is 18 amino acids long. CDR3 in DNA: TGTGCCAGCAGCTTAGCCAGCCGCGGGTGGGCATCCTACAATGAGCAGTTCTTC. This translates into CASSLASRGWASYNEQFF.

The chain uses TRBV5-4 and TRBJ1-1; D remains ambiguous. V was clipped by 4 bases and J by 5 bases, with 9 bases between them. CDR1 is SGHNT and CDR2 is YYREEE in the germline V gene (reference sequence). The CDR3 consists of 12 residues. CDR3 sequence (DNA): TGTGCCAGCAGCGCACTCAGTACTGAAGCTTTCTTT. Translation gives CASSALSTEAFF.

Only one count was recorded for this clone. This chain connects TRBV9 to TRBJ2-3, with 10 bases identical to TRBD2. Germline V gene lookup returns CDR1 SGDLS and CDR2 YYNGEE. V gave up 1 base and J gave up 4 bases; unmatched junction bases: 9. The CDR3 spans 17 residues. CDR3 residues: CASSVLSSGRAPDTQYF. The CDR3 DNA follows: TGTGCCAGCAGCGTATTGAGCAGCGGGAGGGCCCCAGATACGCAGTATTTT. Supplemented by reference TRBV9 and TRBJ2-3, the full variable domain reads DSGVTQTPKHLITATGQRVTLRCSPRSGDLSVYWYQQSLDQGLQFLIQYYNGEERAKGNILERFSAQQFPDLHSELNLSSLELGDSALYFCASSVLSSGRAPDTQYFGPGTRLTVL.

The V call is TRBV6-1, the J call TRBJ2-3; 7 bases are shared with TRBD2. Germline trimming cut 7 bases from V and 5 bases from J; bases unmatched to any gene: 9. Germline V lookup: CDR1 MNHNS, CDR2 SASEGT. The CDR3 loop spans 14 amino acids. Here the CDR3 reads CASITGRGVDTQYF. DNA of the CDR3: TGTGCCAGCATCACTGGGAGGGGCGTAGATACGCAGTATTTT.